This is a list of T cell receptor beta chains from one sample in a study of immune cell composition in non-small cell lung cancer. Repertoires were generated with immunoSEQ multiplex PCR, while TCRdb's copy carries only in-frame clones and drops some. The sample records thousands of clones, approximately 79% being singletons. Material: lung tumor tissue. The receptor set was obtained from a human donor with non-small cell lung cancer. Each CDR3 is given with its conserved first and last residue. D genes are given only for firm matches. Clone size is stated in some rows and not others, as once, few, many or a class when expanded.

TRBV5-8,few,TRBJ1-2,TRBD1,CASSLVRDSYGYTF,TGTGCCAGCAGCTTGGTCCGGGACAGCTATGGCTACACCTTC
TRBV18,-,TRBJ2-1,-,CASSLTTRAGHGSYNEQFF,TGTGCCAGCTCACTAACGACTAGAGCAGGGCATGGCTCCTACAATGAGCAGTTCTTC
TRBV4-2,-,TRBJ2-5,-,CASSPTRTETQYF,TGTGCCAGCAGCCCGACTAGAACGGAGACCCAGTACTTC
TRBV7-9,-,TRBJ1-1,TRBD1,CASRAGTVNTEAFF,TGTGCCAGCAGGGCCGGGACAGTGAACACTGAAGCTTTCTTT
TRBV9,-,TRBJ1-4,-,CASSVDFAPGKLFF,TGTGCCAGCAGCGTAGATTTCGCTCCAGGGAAACTGTTTTTT
TRBV11-3,-,TRBJ2-1,-,CASSLSDNEQFF,TGTGCCAGCAGCTTGTCCGACAATGAGCAGTTCTTC
TRBV5-5,once,TRBJ2-5,TRBD2,CASSLGGSPAQETQYF,TGTGCCAGCAGCCTGGGAGGGTCCCCGGCTCAAGAGACCCAGTACTTC
TRBV13,few,TRBJ1-2,-,CASSPRGWTDQSYGYTF,TGTGCCAGCAGCCCCCGGGGATGGACAGATCAGTCCTATGGCTACACCTTC
TRBV6-5,-,TRBJ1-4,TRBD1,CASSRQGAREKLFF,TGTGCCAGCTCTAGGCAGGGGGCGAGAGAAAAACTGTTTTTT
TRBV5-6,-,TRBJ1-2,-,CASSSSTDRIGYTF,TGTGCCAGCAGCTCCTCGACGGACAGAATTGGCTACACCTTC
TRBV19,-,TRBJ2-3,TRBD2,CASSIAGGQDTQYF,TGTGCCAGTAGTATAGCGGGGGGGCAAGATACGCAGTATTTT
TRBV5-1,-,TRBJ1-1,-,CASSFVEVTGQTRTEAFF,TGCGCCAGCAGCTTTGTTGAGGTGACAGGCCAAACGAGAACTGAAGCTTTCTTT
TRBV9,few,TRBJ2-3,-,CASSVFGTDTQYF,TGTGCCAGCAGCGTATTCGGCACAGATACGCAGTATTTT
TRBV7-9,few,TRBJ2-3,TRBD2,CASSPPQRGGLGTQYF,TGTGCCAGCAGCCCCCCCCAGCGGGGTGGGCTTGGTACGCAGTATTTT
TRBV10-3,-,TRBJ2-1,TRBD2,CAISTSGGYNEQFF,TGTGCCATCAGTACTAGCGGGGGATACAATGAGCAGTTCTTC
TRBV5-5,-,TRBJ1-1,TRBD1,CASSFRTGRDTEAFF,TGTGCCAGCAGCTTTCGGACAGGGCGAGACACTGAAGCTTTCTTT
TRBV27,-,TRBJ1-5,TRBD1,CASRTAGTGTYSNQPQHF,TGTGCCAGCAGAACCGCCGGGACAGGGACATATAGCAATCAGCCCCAGCATTTT
TRBV7-8,-,TRBJ1-3,-,CASSLVAAGNTIYF,TGTGCCAGCAGCTTAGTGGCGGCCGGAAACACCATATATTTT
TRBV9,-,TRBJ1-1,TRBD1,CASSVSGTAVEAFF,TGTGCCAGCAGCGTATCAGGGACAGCGGTTGAAGCTTTCTTT
TRBV21-1,-,TRBJ2-3,-,CASSNLYGSLAGRTDTQYF,TGTGCCAGCAGCAATCTATATGGGTCTCTCGCGGGACGCACAGATACGCAGTATTTT
TRBV19,once,TRBJ2-7,TRBD1,CATGQGPSYEQYF,TGTGCCACAGGACAGGGGCCCTCCTACGAGCAGTACTTC
TRBV9,-,TRBJ2-7,-,CASSPRTEFYEQYF,TGTGCCAGCAGCCCCAGGACAGAATTCTACGAGCAGTACTTC
TRBV9,large,TRBJ2-1,-,CASSERGGRARGYNEQFF,TGTGCCAGCAGCGAGAGAGGGGGTCGGGCAAGGGGGTACAATGAGCAGTTCTTC
TRBV2,-,TRBJ2-1,-,CASSPREYNEQFF,TGTGCCAGCAGTCCACGGGAGTACAATGAGCAGTTCTTC
TRBV6-1,-,TRBJ2-7,TRBD1,CASGEDRVDEQYF,TGTGCCAGCGGGGAGGACAGGGTCGACGAGCAGTACTTC
TRBV11-3,few,TRBJ1-1,-,CASSLIPGNTEAFF,TGTGCCAGCAGCTTAATTCCAGGGAACACTGAAGCTTTCTTT
TRBV19,-,TRBJ1-5,-,CASSFTGHQPQHF,TGTGCCAGTAGTTTTACAGGCCATCAGCCCCAGCATTTT
TRBV4-2,-,TRBJ2-3,TRBD1,CASSNTGVGVTDTQYF,TGTGCCAGCAGCAATACAGGGGTGGGTGTTACAGATACGCAGTATTTT
TRBV7-8,once,TRBJ1-6,-,CASSSGTPGEGYSPLHF,TGTGCCAGCAGCAGCGGGACACCGGGAGAGGGGTATTCACCCCTCCACTTT
TRBV19,-,TRBJ2-1,-,CASSIAPGNEQFF,TGTGCCAGTAGTATTGCCCCGGGGAATGAGCAGTTCTTC
TRBV5-4,-,TRBJ2-5,TRBD2,CASSPPPLGGGWGETQYF,TGTGCCAGCAGCCCCCCGCCCCTTGGCGGGGGGTGGGGAGAGACCCAGTACTTC
TRBV27,once,TRBJ2-2,TRBD2,CASSFGRSGGNTGELFF,TGTGCCAGCAGTTTTGGGCGGAGCGGGGGCAACACCGGGGAGCTGTTTTTT
TRBV10-1,-,TRBJ1-1,TRBD1,CARNPGTGFFLGAEAFF,TGCGCCAGAAACCCCGGGACAGGGTTTTTTCTGGGGGCTGAAGCTTTCTTT
TRBV4-2,-,TRBJ2-5,TRBD2,CASSQSRTLAGGVETQYF,TGTGCCAGCAGCCAATCCCGAACCTTAGCGGGGGGGGTAGAGACCCAGTACTTC
TRBV6-6,-,TRBJ2-7,-,CASSPTGGEQYF,TGTGCCAGCAGCCCGACAGGCGGCGAGCAGTACTTC
TRBV7-2,-,TRBJ2-3,TRBD2,CASSQAGRTDTQYF,TGTGCCAGCAGCCAAGCGGGGCGCACAGATACGCAGTATTTT
TRBV29-1,-,TRBJ1-1,TRBD1,CSVSRGRVTEAFF,TGCAGCGTATCCAGGGGGCGAGTCACTGAAGCTTTCTTT
TRBV18,few,TRBJ1-4,TRBD1,CASSTGTGGSPNEKLFF,TGTGCCAGCTCAACCGGGACAGGGGGCTCGCCTAATGAAAAACTGTTTTTT
TRBV2,-,TRBJ1-4,TRBD1,CASRTTGGSEKLFF,TGTGCCAGCAGAACTACAGGGGGAAGTGAAAAACTGTTTTTT
TRBV7-9,-,TRBJ1-6,-,CASSLARSSYNSPLHF,TGTGCCAGCAGCTTAGCCCGCAGCTCCTATAATTCACCCCTCCACTTT
TRBV7-6,-,TRBJ2-7,TRBD2,CASSGGLAGDDGEQYF,TGTGCCAGCAGCGGGGGACTAGCGGGGGATGATGGCGAGCAGTACTTC
TRBV5-1,-,TRBJ1-1,-,CASSAQRQNTEAFF,TGCGCCAGCAGCGCCCAAAGACAGAACACTGAAGCTTTCTTT
TRBV19,-,TRBJ1-6,-,CASSINTGESYNSPLHF,TGTGCCAGTAGTATAAATACGGGGGAATCCTATAATTCACCCCTCCACTTT
TRBV13,few,TRBJ1-2,-,CASSLLGGANYGYTF,TGTGCCAGCAGCTTACTCGGGGGAGCTAACTATGGCTACACCTTC
TRBV7-2,-,TRBJ1-1,-,CASSLVSQNTEAFF,TGTGCCAGCAGCTTAGTTAGTCAAAACACTGAAGCTTTCTTT
TRBV4-2,-,TRBJ1-1,-,CASSQVGRGREAEAFF,TGTGCCAGCAGCCAAGTAGGTCGGGGGAGGGAGGCTGAAGCTTTCTTT
TRBV5-1,-,TRBJ2-7,TRBD1,CASSWGTGNEQYF,TGCGCCAGCAGCTGGGGGACAGGGAACGAGCAGTACTTC
TRBV7-9,-,TRBJ2-3,-,CASSLFGEATDTQYF,TGTGCCAGCAGCTTATTCGGAGAGGCCACAGATACGCAGTATTTT